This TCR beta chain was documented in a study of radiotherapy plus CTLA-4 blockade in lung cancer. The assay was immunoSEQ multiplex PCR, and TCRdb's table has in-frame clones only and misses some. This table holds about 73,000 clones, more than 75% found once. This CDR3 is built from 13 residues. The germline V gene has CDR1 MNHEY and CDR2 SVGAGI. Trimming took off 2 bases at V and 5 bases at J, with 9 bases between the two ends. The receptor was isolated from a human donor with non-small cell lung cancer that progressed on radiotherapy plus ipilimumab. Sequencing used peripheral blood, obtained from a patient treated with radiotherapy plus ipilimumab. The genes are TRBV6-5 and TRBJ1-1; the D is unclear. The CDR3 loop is CASSYIRRTEAFF. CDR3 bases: TGTGCCAGCAGTTACATCCGGAGGACTGAAGCTTTCTTT.